The 2 T cell receptor beta chains listed next were all sequenced from one sample in a study of T cells in Graves' hyperthyroidism and ophthalmopathy. TCR beta CDR3 region amplification was performed from RNA transcripts. The HTBI primer set drove a first-round RT-PCR of the TCR CDR3. Using its own MiXCR run on the multiplex PCR reads, TCRdb lists one record per CDR3 protein. The table lists around 270,000 distinct CDR3 sequences, roughly a fifth of them singletons. Material: blood. The origin of the receptors is a man between 45 and 60 years old with Graves' ophthalmopathy.

This clonotype has only a few counts. This chain connects TRBV7-9 to TRBJ2-6; the D call may be TRBD1 or TRBD2 (5 bases each). Between the trimmed V and J ends, which lost 5 bases and 0 bases, there was a span of 14 bases. The CDR3 spans 17 residues. The germline V gene encodes CDR1 SEHNR and CDR2 FQNEAQ (reference sequence). In DNA, the CDR3 is TGTGCCAGCAGCCTCGCCGGGACCGGCTCTGGGGCCAACGTCCTGACTTTC. Amino acid sequence: CASSLAGTGSGANVLTF.

The gene calls are TRBV3-1 and TRBJ1-6; D gene uncertain. V was cut by 3 bases and J by 0 bases, with 6 bases left in between. The CDR3 runs 15 residues. The germline V gene encodes CDR1 LGHDT and CDR2 YNNKEL (reference sequence). The CDR3 region is CASSQGTSYNSPLHF. The CDR3 nucleotides read TGTGCCAGCAGCCAGGGAACCTCCTATAATTCACCCCTCCACTTT.